This T cell receptor (beta chain) comes out of a study of CD4+ T cells in melanoma. The CDR3 is made up of 16 amino acids. The germline V gene has CDR1 ENHRY and CDR2 SYGVKD. The trim removed 2 bases at V and 5 bases at J, leaving 8 bases unmatched. The protocol was immunoSEQ multiplex PCR, while the TCRdb copy is restricted to in-frame clones and leaves out a portion. The sample lists 9,000 to 13,000 clones; 55% to 75% were seen once. For this clone: The antigen is unknown.

Study-wide findings and caveats: In melanoma, neoantigen-specific CD4+ T cells reportedly differed in differentiation state. CD8+ T cell, macrophage and B cell function reportedly correlated with neoantigen-specific CD4+ T cells.

The clonotype originates from a human donor with melanoma. The specimen was cells from a culture (not recorded whether cultured in vitro). The chain is built from TRBV10-3 and TRBJ2-5; 10 bases are a match to TRBD2. This chain's CDR3 is CAISERASGGAETQYF. The CDR3 nucleotides are TGTGCCATCAGTGAGAGGGCTAGCGGGGGAGCGGAGACCCAGTACTTC.